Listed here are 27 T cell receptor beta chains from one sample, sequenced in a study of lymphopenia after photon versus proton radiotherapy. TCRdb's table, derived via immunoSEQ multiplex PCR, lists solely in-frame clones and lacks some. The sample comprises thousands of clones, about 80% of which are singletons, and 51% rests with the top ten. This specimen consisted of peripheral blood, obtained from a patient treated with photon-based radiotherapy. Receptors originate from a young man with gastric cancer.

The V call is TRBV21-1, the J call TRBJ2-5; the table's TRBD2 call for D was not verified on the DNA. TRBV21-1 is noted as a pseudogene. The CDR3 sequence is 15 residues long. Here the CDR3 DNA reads TGTGCCAGCAGCAAAGACGCTAGCGGACAAGAGACCCAGTACTTC. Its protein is CASSKDASGQETQYF.

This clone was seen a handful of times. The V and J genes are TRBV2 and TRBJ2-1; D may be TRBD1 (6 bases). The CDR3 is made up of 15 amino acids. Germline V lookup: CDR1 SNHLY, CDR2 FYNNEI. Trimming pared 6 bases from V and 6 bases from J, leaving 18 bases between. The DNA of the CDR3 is TGTGCCAGCAGGGGCCGGCAGGGGCGCGGCAATGAGCAGTTCTTC. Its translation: CASRGRQGRGNEQFF.

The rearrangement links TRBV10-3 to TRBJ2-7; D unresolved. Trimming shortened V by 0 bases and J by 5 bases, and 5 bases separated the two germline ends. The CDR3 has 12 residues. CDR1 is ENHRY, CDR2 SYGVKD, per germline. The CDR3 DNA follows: TGTGCCATCAGTGAGTCGTGGAACGAGCAGTACTTC. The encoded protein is CAISESWNEQYF.

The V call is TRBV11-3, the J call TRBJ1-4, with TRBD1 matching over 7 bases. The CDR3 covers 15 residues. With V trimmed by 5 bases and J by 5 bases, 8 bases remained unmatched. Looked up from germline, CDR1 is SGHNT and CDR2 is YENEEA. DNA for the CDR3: TGTGCCAGCAGCCCCGGGGACAGAATAAATGAAAAACTGTTTTTT. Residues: CASSPGDRINEKLFF.

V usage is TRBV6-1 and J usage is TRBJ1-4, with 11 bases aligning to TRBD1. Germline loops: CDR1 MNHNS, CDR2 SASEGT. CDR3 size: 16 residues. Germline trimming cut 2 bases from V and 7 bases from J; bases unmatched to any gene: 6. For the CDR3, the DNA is TGTGCCAGCAGTGAAACGTGGGGGACAGGGGGTGAAAAACTGTTTTTT. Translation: CASSETWGTGGEKLFF.

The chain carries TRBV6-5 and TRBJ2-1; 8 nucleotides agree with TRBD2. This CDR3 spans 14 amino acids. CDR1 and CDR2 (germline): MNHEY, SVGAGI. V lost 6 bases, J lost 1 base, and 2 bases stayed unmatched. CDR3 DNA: TGTGCCAGCAGACTAGCGGCTTCCTACAATGAGCAGTTCTTC. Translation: CASRLAASYNEQFF.

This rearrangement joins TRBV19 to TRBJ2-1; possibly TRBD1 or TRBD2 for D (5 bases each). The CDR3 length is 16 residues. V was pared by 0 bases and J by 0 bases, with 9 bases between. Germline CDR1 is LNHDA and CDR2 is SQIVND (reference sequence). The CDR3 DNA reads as TGTGCCAGTAGTATAGATGAGGGGAGCTCCTACAATGAGCAGTTCTTC. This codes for CASSIDEGSSYNEQFF.

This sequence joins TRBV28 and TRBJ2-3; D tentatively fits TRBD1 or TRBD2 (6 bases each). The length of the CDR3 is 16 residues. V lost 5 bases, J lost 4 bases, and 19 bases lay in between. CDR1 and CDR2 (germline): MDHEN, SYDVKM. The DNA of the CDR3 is TGTGCCAGCAGTCTAGGGCGGGGAGCAGGGGCAGATACGCAGTATTTT. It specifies CASSLGRGAGADTQYF.

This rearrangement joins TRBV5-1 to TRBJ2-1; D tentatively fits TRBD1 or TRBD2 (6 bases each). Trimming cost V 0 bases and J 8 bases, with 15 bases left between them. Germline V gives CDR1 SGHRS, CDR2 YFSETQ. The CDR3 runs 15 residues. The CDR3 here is CASSLDGGRADEQFF. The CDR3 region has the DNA TGCGCCAGCAGCTTGGATGGGGGGCGCGCGGATGAGCAGTTCTTC. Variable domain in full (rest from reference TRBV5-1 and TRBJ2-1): KAGVTQTPRYLIKTRGQQVTLSCSPISGHRSVSWYQQTPGQGLQFLFEYFSETQRNKGNFPGRFSGRQFSNSRSEMNVSTLELGDSALYLCASSLDGGRADEQFFGPGTRLTVL.

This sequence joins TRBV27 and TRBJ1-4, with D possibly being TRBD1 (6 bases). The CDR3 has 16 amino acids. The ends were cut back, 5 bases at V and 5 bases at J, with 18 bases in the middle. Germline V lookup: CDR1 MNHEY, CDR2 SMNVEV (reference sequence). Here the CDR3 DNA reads TGTGCCAGCAGTCCGACCGCGACAGGTTACAATGAAAAACTGTTTTTT. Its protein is CASSPTATGYNEKLFF.

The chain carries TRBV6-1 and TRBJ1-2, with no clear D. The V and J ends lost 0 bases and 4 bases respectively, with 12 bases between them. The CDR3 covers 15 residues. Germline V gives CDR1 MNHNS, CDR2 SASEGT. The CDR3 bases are TGTGCCAGCAGTGAAGCCTGGAGGGAATCCTATGGCTACACCTTC. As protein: CASSEAWRESYGYTF.

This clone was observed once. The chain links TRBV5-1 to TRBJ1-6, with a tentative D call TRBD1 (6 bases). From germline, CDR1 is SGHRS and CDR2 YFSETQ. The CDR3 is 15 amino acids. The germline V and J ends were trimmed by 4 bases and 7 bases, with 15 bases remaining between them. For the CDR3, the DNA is TGCGCCAGCAGCCCCGAACAGGGTAGGAATTCACCCCTCCACTTT. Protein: CASSPEQGRNSPLHF.

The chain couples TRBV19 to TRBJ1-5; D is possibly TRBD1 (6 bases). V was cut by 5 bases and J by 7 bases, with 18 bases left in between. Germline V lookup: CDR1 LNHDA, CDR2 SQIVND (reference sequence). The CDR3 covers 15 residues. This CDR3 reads CASSPSSGGQQPQHF. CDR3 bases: TGTGCCAGTAGTCCATCCAGTGGGGGGCAGCAGCCCCAGCATTTT.

The CDR3 sequence: CASSGTGHGGANVLTF. In nucleotides, the CDR3 is TGTGCCAGCAGCGGAACAGGGCATGGTGGGGCCAACGTCCTGACTTTC. The chain links TRBV9 to TRBJ2-6; a possible D gene is TRBD1 (6 bases). The CDR3 consists of 16 residues. The ends were cut back, 3 bases at V and 3 bases at J, with 13 bases in the middle. Germline CDR1 is SGDLS and CDR2 is YYNGEE.

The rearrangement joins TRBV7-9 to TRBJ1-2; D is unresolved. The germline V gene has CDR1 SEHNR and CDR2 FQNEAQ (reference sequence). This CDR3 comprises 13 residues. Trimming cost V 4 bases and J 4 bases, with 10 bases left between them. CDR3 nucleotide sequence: TGTGCCAGCAGCTCGGACGGGTTCTATGGCTACACCTTC. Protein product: CASSSDGFYGYTF.

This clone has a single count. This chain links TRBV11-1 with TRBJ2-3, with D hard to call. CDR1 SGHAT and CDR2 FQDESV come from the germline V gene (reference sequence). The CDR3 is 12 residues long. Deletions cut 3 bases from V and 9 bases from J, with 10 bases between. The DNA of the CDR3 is TGTGCCAGCAGCTTTAATACTGACACGCAGTATTTT. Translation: CASSFNTDTQYF.

CDR3 in amino acids: CASSSDRYEQYF. In nucleotides, the CDR3 is TGTGCCAGCAGCTCGGACCGCTACGAGCAGTACTTC. The gene calls are TRBV11-2 and TRBJ2-7; D call uncertain. Trimming cost V 4 bases and J 3 bases, with 7 bases left between them. The CDR3 is 12 amino acids. Looked up from germline, CDR1 is SGHAT and CDR2 is FQNNGV.

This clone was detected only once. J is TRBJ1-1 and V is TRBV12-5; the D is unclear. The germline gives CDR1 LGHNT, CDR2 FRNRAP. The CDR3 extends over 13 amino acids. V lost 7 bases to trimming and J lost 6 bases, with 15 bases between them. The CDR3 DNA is TGTGCTAGTGCCAATCATGGGAGCGCTGAAGCTTTCTTT. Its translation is CASANHGSAEAFF.

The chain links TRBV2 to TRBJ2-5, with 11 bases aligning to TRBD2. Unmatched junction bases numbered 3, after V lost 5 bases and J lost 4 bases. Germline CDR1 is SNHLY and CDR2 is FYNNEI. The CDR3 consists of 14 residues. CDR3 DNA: TGTGCCAGCAGTTTTAGCGGGGGGGGAGAGACCCAGTACTTC. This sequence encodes CASSFSGGGETQYF.

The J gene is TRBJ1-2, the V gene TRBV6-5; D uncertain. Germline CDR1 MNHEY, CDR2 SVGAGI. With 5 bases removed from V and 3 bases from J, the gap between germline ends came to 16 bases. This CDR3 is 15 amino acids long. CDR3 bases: TGTGCCAGCAGTCCAGATCTCAATTCGGACTATGGCTACACCTTC. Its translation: CASSPDLNSDYGYTF.

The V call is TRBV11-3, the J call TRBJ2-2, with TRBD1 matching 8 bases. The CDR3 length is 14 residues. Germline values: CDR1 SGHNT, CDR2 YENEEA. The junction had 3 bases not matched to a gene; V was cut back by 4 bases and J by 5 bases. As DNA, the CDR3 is TGTGCCAGCAGCTATGGACAGGGAACCGGGGAGCTGTTTTTT. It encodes CASSYGQGTGELFF. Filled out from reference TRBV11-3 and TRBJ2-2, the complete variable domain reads EAGVVQSPRYKIIEKKQPVAFWCNPISGHNTLYWYLQNLGQGPELLIRYENEEAVDDSQLPKDRFSAERLKGVDSTLKIQPAELGDSAVYLCASSYGQGTGELFFGEGSRLTVL.

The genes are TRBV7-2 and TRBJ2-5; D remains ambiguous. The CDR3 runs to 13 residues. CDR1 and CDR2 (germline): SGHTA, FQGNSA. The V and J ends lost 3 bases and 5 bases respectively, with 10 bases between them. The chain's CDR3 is CASSLVRAETQYF. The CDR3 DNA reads TGTGCCAGCAGCTTGGTTAGGGCTGAGACCCAGTACTTC. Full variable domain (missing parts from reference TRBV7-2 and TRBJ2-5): GAGVSQSPSNKVTEKGKDVELRCDPISGHTALYWYRQSLGQGLEFLIYFQGNSAPDKSGLPSDRFSAERTGGSVSTLTIQRTQQEDSAVYLCASSLVRAETQYFGPGTRLLVL.

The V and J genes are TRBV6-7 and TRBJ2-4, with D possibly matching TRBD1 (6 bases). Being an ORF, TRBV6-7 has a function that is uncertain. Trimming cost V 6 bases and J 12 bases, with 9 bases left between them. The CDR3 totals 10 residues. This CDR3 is CASSRTAQYF. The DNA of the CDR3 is TGTGCCAGCAGCAGGACAGCTCAGTACTTC.

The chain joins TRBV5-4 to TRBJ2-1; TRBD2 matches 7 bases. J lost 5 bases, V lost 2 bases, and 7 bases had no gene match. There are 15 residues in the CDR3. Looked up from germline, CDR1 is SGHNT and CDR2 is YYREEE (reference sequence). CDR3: CASSLGTKVNNEQFF. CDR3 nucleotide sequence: TGTGCCAGCAGCTTAGGGACTAAGGTTAACAATGAGCAGTTCTTC.

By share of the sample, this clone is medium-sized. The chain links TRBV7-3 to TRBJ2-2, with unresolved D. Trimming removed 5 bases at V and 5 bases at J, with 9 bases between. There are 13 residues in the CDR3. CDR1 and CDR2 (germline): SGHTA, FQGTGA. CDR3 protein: CASSADPTGELFF. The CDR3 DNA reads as TGTGCCAGCAGCGCGGACCCTACCGGGGAGCTGTTTTTT. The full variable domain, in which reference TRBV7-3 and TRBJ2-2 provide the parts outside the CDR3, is GAGVSQTPSNKVTEKGKYVELRCDPISGHTALYWYRQSLGQGPEFLIYFQGTGAADDSGLPNDRFFAVRPEGSVSTLKIQRTERGDSAVYLCASSADPTGELFFGEGSRLTVL.

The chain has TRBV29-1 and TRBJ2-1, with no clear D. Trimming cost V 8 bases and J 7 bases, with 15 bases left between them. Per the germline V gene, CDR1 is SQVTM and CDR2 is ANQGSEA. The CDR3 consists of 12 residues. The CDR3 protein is CSSLGPWNEQFF. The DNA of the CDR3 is TGCAGCTCCCTGGGTCCGTGGAATGAGCAGTTCTTC.

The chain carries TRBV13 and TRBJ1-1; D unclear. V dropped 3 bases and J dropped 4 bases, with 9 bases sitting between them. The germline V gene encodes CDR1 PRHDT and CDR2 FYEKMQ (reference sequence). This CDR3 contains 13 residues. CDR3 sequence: CASSFKGLTEAFF. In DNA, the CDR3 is TGTGCCAGCAGCTTCAAAGGGCTCACTGAAGCTTTCTTT.